These 31 T cell receptor beta chains originate from one sample sequenced in a study of blood T cell repertoires in COVID-19. The protocol was immunoSEQ multiplex PCR, while the TCRdb copy is restricted to in-frame clones and leaves out a portion. This table has about 250,000 clones, 84% appearing once. Sample: peripheral blood. These receptors were taken from a woman aged 40 to 50 who had recovered from COVID-19.

The CDR3 protein is CASHGGGPYNEQFF. CDR3 DNA sequence: TGCGCCAGCCACGGGGGGGGCCCCTACAATGAGCAGTTCTTC. J is TRBJ2-1 and V is TRBV10-2, with 8 bases aligning to TRBD2. After removal of 8 bases from V and 2 bases from J, the junction contained 5 bases not matched to a gene. Germline assignment: CDR1 WSHSY and CDR2 SAAADI. CDR3 length: 14 residues.

This clone was seen more than once but under ten times. This chain connects TRBV27 to TRBJ1-4, with 9 bases identical to TRBD1. The CDR3 sequence is 15 residues long. The germline V gene encodes CDR1 MNHEY and CDR2 SMNVEV (reference sequence). The ends lost 1 base at V and 10 bases at J; junction bases unmatched: 7. The CDR3 here is CASSLLTGGLGKLFF. CDR3 coding DNA: TGTGCCAGCAGTTTATTGACAGGGGGTCTCGGAAAACTGTTTTTT.

The chain recombines TRBV11-3 with TRBJ2-2; 8 nucleotides line up with TRBD1. This CDR3 spans 17 amino acids. CDR1 and CDR2 from the germline V gene are SGHNT and YENEEA. Unmatched junction bases numbered 11, after V lost 0 bases and J lost 8 bases. As DNA, the CDR3 is TGTGCCAGCAGCTTAGATCGCGTTGGACAGGGTGGAGGGGAGCTGTTTTTT. It specifies CASSLDRVGQGGGELFF.

The chain employs TRBV2 and TRBJ2-1; 10 nucleotides line up with TRBD1. V gave up 6 bases and J gave up 9 bases; unmatched junction bases: 8. The CDR3 has 14 amino acids. Germline CDR1 reads SNHLY; CDR2 reads FYNNEI. The CDR3 loop is CASSRDRGRSEQFF. The CDR3, as DNA: TGTGCCAGCAGCCGGGACAGGGGAAGGAGTGAGCAGTTCTTC.

V gene TRBV11-2 combines with J gene TRBJ2-1, with TRBD2 matching 8 bases. The V segment lost 6 bases and the J segment 7 bases; nucleotides outside the gene matches: 8. The CDR3 loop spans 14 amino acids. Germline V lookup: CDR1 SGHAT, CDR2 FQNNGV. The CDR3 coding sequence is TGTGCCAGCAGTCCAAGGCGGGGGGCAAATGAGCAGTTCTTC. It codes for CASSPRRGANEQFF.

The V gene is TRBV29-1, the J gene TRBJ2-7; possibly TRBD1 for D (5 bases). CDR1 and CDR2 from the germline V gene are SQVTM and ANQGSEA. V was cut by 6 bases and J by 5 bases, with 17 bases left in between. CDR3 size: 13 residues. This CDR3 reads CSVDPTAAHEQYF. CDR3 nucleotides: TGCAGCGTCGACCCGACAGCAGCCCACGAGCAGTACTTC.

The chain joins TRBV19 to TRBJ2-3, with 8 bases identical to TRBD2. CDR1 and CDR2 from the germline V gene are LNHDA and SQIVND (reference sequence). The CDR3 extends over 15 amino acids. Germline trimming cut 6 bases from V and 3 bases from J; bases unmatched to any gene: 8. DNA of the CDR3: TGTGCCAGTAGACCGGGGGGGCCGAGAACAGATACGCAGTATTTT. Translated, it gives CASRPGGPRTDTQYF.

The chain uses TRBV6-5 and TRBJ2-2; the match to TRBD1 covers 7 bases. Germline V gene data show CDR1 as MNHEY and CDR2 as SVGAGI. V lost 4 bases and J lost 4; bases outside the gene matches: 6. The CDR3 totals 15 residues. The CDR3 spells CASSFDRVFTGELFF. CDR3 DNA sequence: TGTGCCAGCAGTTTCGACAGGGTGTTCACCGGGGAGCTGTTTTTT.

The chain joins TRBV2 to TRBJ1-2, with unresolved D. The CDR3 runs 12 residues. V lost 0 bases and J 6 bases, leaving 5 bases between the germline ends. Germline-derived CDR1 and CDR2 are SNHLY and FYNNEI. The CDR3, as DNA: TGTGCCAGCAGTGAAGCGAGGGATGGCTACACCTTC. Translation: CASSEARDGYTF.

J is TRBJ2-5 and V is TRBV7-3; D ambiguous. Per germline, CDR1 SGHTA and CDR2 FQGTGA. The CDR3 runs 13 residues. V was clipped by 2 bases and J by 1 base, with 5 bases between them. In nucleotides, the CDR3 is TGTGCCAGCAGCTTACTCGTCCAAGAGACCCAGTACTTC. Its protein is CASSLLVQETQYF.

CDR3 region: CATSASVGHQPQHF. CDR3 in DNA: TGTGCCACCAGTGCCTCGGTGGGGCATCAGCCCCAGCATTTT. The V and J genes are TRBV24-1 and TRBJ1-5; possible D gene TRBD1, 5 bases. Germline CDR1 is KGHDR and CDR2 is SFDVKD. V shed 5 bases and J shed 5 bases, with 12 bases lying between them. This CDR3 region has 14 residues.

The CDR3 DNA reads as TGTGCCAGCAGCTTACCCAACTACAGGGCTAACTATGGCTACACCTTC. It encodes CASSLPNYRANYGYTF. The chain uses TRBV7-9 and TRBJ1-2; D perhaps matches TRBD1 (6 bases). V was cut by 2 bases and J by 0 bases, with 13 bases left in between. Germline lookup yields CDR1 SEHNR and CDR2 FQNEAQ (reference sequence). This CDR3 comprises 16 residues.

This chain connects TRBV5-1 to TRBJ2-7, with D perhaps matching TRBD1 (6 bases). Germline CDR1 SGHRS, CDR2 YFSETQ. V was clipped by 2 bases and J by 6 bases, with 15 bases between them. The CDR3 covers 14 residues. CDR3 coding DNA: TGCGCCAGCAGCTTTTACAGGGTAGGGCTCGAGCAGTACTTC. As protein: CASSFYRVGLEQYF.

This sequence joins TRBV19 and TRBJ1-4; the D gene is possibly TRBD1 (6 bases). Germline values: CDR1 LNHDA, CDR2 SQIVND (reference sequence). The CDR3 contains 13 residues. The V end lost 5 bases, the J end lost 5 bases, and 9 bases lay between the germline ends. The CDR3 nucleotides read TGTGCCAGTAGTTCTGGACAGAATGAAAAACTGTTTTTT. It codes for CASSSGQNEKLFF.

The J gene is TRBJ2-6, the V gene TRBV20-1, with TRBD1 matching over 7 bases. Germline trimming cut 3 bases from V and 0 bases from J; bases unmatched to any gene: 5. The CDR3 length is 16 residues. Per germline, CDR1 DFQATT and CDR2 SNEGSKA (reference sequence). The DNA of the CDR3 is TGCAGTGCTAGTGTGGGACAGAGCTCTGGGGCCAACGTCCTGACTTTC. Translated, it gives CSASVGQSSGANVLTF.

The chain links TRBV6-6 to TRBJ1-5; 10 nucleotides agree with TRBD1. Germline V gene lookup returns CDR1 MNHNY and CDR2 SVGAGI (reference sequence). Germline trimming cut 2 bases from V and 6 bases from J; bases unmatched to any gene: 7. The CDR3 is 16 residues long. Here the CDR3 DNA reads TGTGCCAGCAGTTACCCGGGACAGGGGCTGAGTCAGCCCCAGCATTTT. It translates to CASSYPGQGLSQPQHF.

The chain employs TRBV16 and TRBJ1-4, with 9 bases that match TRBD1. Germline assignment: CDR1 KGHSY and CDR2 FQNENV. This CDR3 is 15 amino acids long. V lost 2 bases to trimming and J lost 8 bases; unmatched junction nucleotides: 6. CDR3 loop: CASSQTGTGSEKLFF. The CDR3 coding sequence is TGTGCCAGCAGCCAAACCGGGACAGGGAGCGAAAAACTGTTTTTT.

V is TRBV12-3 or TRBV12-4 and J is TRBJ2-1, with TRBD1 matching over 9 bases. V lost 8 bases to trimming and J lost 8 bases; unmatched junction nucleotides: 4. CDR3 length equals 12 residues. In nucleotides, the CDR3 is TGTGCCAGCCGGGACAGGGCCTATGAGCAGTTCTTC. Translation: CASRDRAYEQFF.

The J gene is TRBJ1-1, the V gene TRBV19, with TRBD1 matching over 10 bases. The trim removed 7 bases at V and 3 bases at J, leaving 8 bases unmatched. The germline V gene encodes CDR1 LNHDA and CDR2 SQIVND (reference sequence). CDR3 length: 15 amino acids. CDR3 DNA: TGTGCCAGTAACAAACCGACAGGGGGCTACACTGAAGCTTTCTTT. Its translation: CASNKPTGGYTEAFF.

V gene TRBV19 combines with J gene TRBJ2-1; 9 positions agree with TRBD2. The V gene's germline CDR1 is LNHDA and CDR2 SQIVND (reference sequence). Trimming took 1 base from V and 7 from J; bases not matched to a gene: 11. The CDR3 has 17 residues. CDR3 residues: CASSIVFRGGAKNEQFF. CDR3 coding DNA: TGTGCCAGTAGTATAGTTTTTCGCGGGGGGGCTAAGAATGAGCAGTTCTTC.

This chain links TRBV20-1 with TRBJ1-2; D remains ambiguous. Trimming shortened V by 3 bases and J by 9 bases, and 17 bases separated the two germline ends. From germline, CDR1 is DFQATT and CDR2 SNEGSKA (reference sequence). The length of the CDR3 is 13 residues. The CDR3 coding sequence is TGCAGTGCTAGTTTATATTCCCCGGGAAGCTACACCTTC. This codes for CSASLYSPGSYTF.

This clone was picked up one time. Other DNA sequences in the sample encode the same CDR3. This sequence joins TRBV6-5 and TRBJ2-7, with 12 bases identical to TRBD1. Germline V gene sequence: CDR1 MNHEY, CDR2 SVGAGI. CDR3 size: 15 residues. Germline trimming cut 2 bases from V and 3 bases from J; bases unmatched to any gene: 2. The CDR3 region is CASSYRDRGLYEQYF. The CDR3 DNA follows: TGTGCCAGCAGTTACCGGGACAGGGGGCTCTACGAGCAGTACTTC.

The rearrangement uses TRBV14 and TRBJ1-2; unclear D gene. This CDR3 contains 13 residues. Trimming removed 1 base from V and 4 bases from J, with 7 bases in between. Germline loops: CDR1 SGHDN, CDR2 FVKESK. The CDR3 bases are TGTGCCAGCAGCCAAGTCAGATCCTATGGCTACACCTTC. Translated: CASSQVRSYGYTF.

Here the CDR3 reads CASRAGGPNQPQHF. The CDR3 nucleotides read TGTGCCAGCAGGGCCGGGGGACCGAATCAGCCCCAGCATTTT. V gene TRBV7-9 combines with J gene TRBJ1-5; maybe TRBD1 (5 bases). V was trimmed by 6 bases and J by 4 bases, leaving 13 bases between them. CDR3 length: 14 amino acids. CDR1 and CDR2 from the germline V gene are SEHNR and FQNEAQ (reference sequence).

This clone was seen repeatedly, ten times or more. V is TRBV11-3 and J is TRBJ1-4; 11 bases are a match to TRBD1. Looked up from germline, CDR1 is SGHNT and CDR2 is YENEEA. CDR3 length: 15 residues. Trimming cost V 4 bases and J 7 bases; bases outside gene matches: 5. CDR3 amino acids: CASSSTGTGGEKLFF. CDR3 DNA sequence: TGTGCCAGCAGCTCTACCGGGACAGGGGGTGAAAAACTGTTTTTT.

The chain recombines TRBV14 with TRBJ2-7, with TRBD2 matching over 8 bases. This CDR3 spans 14 amino acids. The germline V gene encodes CDR1 SGHDN and CDR2 FVKESK. Germline trimming cut 4 bases from V and 7 bases from J; bases unmatched to any gene: 9. CDR3 loop: CASSPTGGAREQYF. Written as DNA, the CDR3 is TGTGCCAGCAGCCCTACGGGGGGGGCTCGGGAGCAGTACTTC.

V is TRBV29-1 and J is TRBJ1-2; 12 bases line up with TRBD1. The CDR3 consists of 13 residues. Trimming at V came to 7 bases and at J to 8 bases, leaving 8 bases not matched to a gene. Germline CDR1 and CDR2: SQVTM and ANQGSEA. The chain's CDR3 is CSAGDRGLQGYTF. The CDR3 nucleotides are TGCAGCGCCGGGGACAGGGGGCTTCAGGGCTACACCTTC.

The rearrangement uses TRBV9 and TRBJ2-5; 7 nucleotides agree with TRBD2. This CDR3 contains 16 residues. V shed 3 bases, J shed 2 bases, and the junction held 10 bases outside the gene matches. The germline CDR1 and CDR2 sequences are SGDLS and YYNGEE. In nucleotides, the CDR3 is TGTGCCAGCAGCGAGGGCGGCGGGGGAGAGCAAGAGACCCAGTACTTC. Its protein product is CASSEGGGGEQETQYF.

The rearrangement links TRBV28 to TRBJ2-7; TRBD1 agrees at 7 bases. In germline, CDR1 is MDHEN, CDR2 SYDVKM. V was clipped by 9 bases and J by 2 bases; unmatched bases: 7. The CDR3 contains 13 residues. CDR3 DNA sequence: TGTGCCAGTACACAAACAGGGGCCTACGAGCAGTACTTC. Protein: CASTQTGAYEQYF.

This clone appeared once. CDR3 loop: CASSSTLLAVLNEQYF. CDR3 coding DNA: TGTGCCAGCAGCTCAACCCTGTTAGCGGTACTAAACGAGCAGTACTTC. The V and J genes are TRBV11-3 and TRBJ2-7; perhaps TRBD2 as D (6 bases). The CDR3 is 16 residues long. Germline assignment: CDR1 SGHNT and CDR2 YENEEA. V was shortened by 4 bases and J by 5 bases, with 21 bases between the two germline ends.

V usage is TRBV28 and J usage is TRBJ1-6; possible D gene TRBD1, 5 bases. The CDR3 consists of 17 residues. Germline V lookup: CDR1 MDHEN, CDR2 SYDVKM. The V gene lost 5 bases and the J gene lost 11 bases, with 25 bases spanning the gap. The CDR3, as DNA: TGTGCCAGCAGTCTACGGCGGGGCGGGACCGATCGGGCACCCCTCCACTTT. Protein sequence: CASSLRRGGTDRAPLHF.